The present T cell receptor beta chain was sequenced within a study of blood T cell repertoires in COVID-19. Data came from immunoSEQ multiplex PCR; TCRdb stores just in-frame clones and leaves some out. Of fewer than 200,000 clones in the sample, around 83% are singletons; the top ten hold 3.6%. This CDR3 has 13 residues. V lost 7 bases and J lost 4, with 11 bases in between. Germline V gene lookup returns CDR1 MDHEN and CDR2 SYDVKM. Participants came from some 26 US areas, aged about 18 to 100 years. J is TRBJ2-1 and V is TRBV28; possible D gene TRBD2, 5 bases. This TCR came from a woman in her fifties or sixties in a cohort exposed to, infected with or recovered from COVID-19 (not recorded which). The sequenced sample was PBMCs or T cells enriched from blood (not recorded which). CDR3 bases: TGTGCCAGCAATGGCGGGCCTTACAATGAGCAGTTCTTC. As protein: CASNGGPYNEQFF. Supplemented by reference TRBV28 and TRBJ2-1, the full variable domain reads DVKVTQSSRYLVKRTGEKVFLECVQDMDHENMFWYRQDPGLGLRLIYFSYDVKMKEKGDIPEGYSVSREKKERFSLILESASTNQTSMYLCASNGGPYNEQFFGPGTRLTVL.